A single sample is the source of the 7 T cell receptor beta chains below, sequenced in a study of blood T cell repertoires in COVID-19. Produced via immunoSEQ multiplex PCR; TCRdb's table is partial and in-frame only. The table records just over 300,000 clones, 65% to 90% of them present only once. The specimen sequenced was PBMCs or T cells enriched from blood (not recorded which). These receptors were taken from a man aged 30-40 years who had recovered from COVID-19.

The J gene is TRBJ2-5, the V gene TRBV5-6, with D possibly matching TRBD2 (5 bases). Germline CDR1 SGHDT, CDR2 YYEEEE. Trimming shortened V by 1 base and J by 1 base, and 8 bases separated the two germline ends. The CDR3 totals 14 residues. For the CDR3, the DNA is TGTGCCAGCAGCTTGTACAGCGGCCAAGAGACCCAGTACTTC. Encoded protein: CASSLYSGQETQYF.

J is TRBJ1-3 and V is TRBV5-1; D might be TRBD1 (6 bases). This CDR3 is built from 16 residues. Trimming removed 2 bases at V and 0 bases at J, with 12 bases between. The V gene's germline CDR1 is SGHRS and CDR2 YFSETQ. CDR3 loop: CASSFSGQSSGNTIYF. The DNA for the CDR3 is TGCGCCAGCAGCTTTTCGGGACAATCCTCTGGAAACACCATATATTTT. Supplemented by reference TRBV5-1 and TRBJ1-3, the full variable domain reads KAGVTQTPRYLIKTRGQQVTLSCSPISGHRSVSWYQQTPGQGLQFLFEYFSETQRNKGNFPGRFSGRQFSNSRSEMNVSTLELGDSALYLCASSFSGQSSGNTIYFGEGSWLTVV.

The table lists this clone with a count of one. The rearrangement uses TRBV3-1 (or the pseudogene TRBV3-2) and TRBJ1-5; D is uncertain. V was pared by 3 bases and J by 1 base, with 13 bases between. Germline CDR1 LGHDT, CDR2 YNNKEL (reference sequence). The CDR3 consists of 16 residues. The CDR3 bases are TGTGCCAGCAGCCAGTCTTGGACTGCGAGCAATCAGCCCCAGCATTTT. This encodes CASSQSWTASNQPQHF.

This chain uses TRBV11-3 with TRBJ2-7; possibly TRBD2 for D (6 bases). The V end was cut by 3 bases, the J end by 6 bases, with 15 bases between. This CDR3 has 14 residues. The germline V gene has CDR1 SGHNT and CDR2 YENEEA. The CDR3 here is CASSFRGSIAEQYF. The CDR3 DNA sequence: TGTGCCAGCAGCTTTCGGGGGAGTATCGCCGAGCAGTACTTC.

The V and J genes are TRBV7-8 and TRBJ1-1, with unresolved D. Germline lookup yields CDR1 SGHVS and CDR2 FQNEAQ. Trimming took 5 bases from V and 3 from J, leaving 13 bases between them. The CDR3 length is 14 residues. The CDR3 protein is CASSPYYTDTEAFF. CDR3 nucleotide sequence: TGTGCCAGCAGCCCTTATTATACTGACACTGAAGCTTTCTTT.

V usage is TRBV7-2 and J usage is TRBJ2-7, with D possibly TRBD1 on 6 matching bases. The germline gives CDR1 SGHTA, CDR2 FQGNSA. This CDR3 is 15 amino acids long. Trimming pared 6 bases from V and 3 bases from J, leaving 18 bases between. The CDR3 coding sequence is TGTGCCAGCAGTGAGACCAGGGGACCGGGCTACGAGCAGTACTTC. Translation: CASSETRGPGYEQYF.

J is TRBJ2-3 and V is TRBV7-8; 13 nucleotides align to TRBD2. The germline gives CDR1 SGHVS, CDR2 FQNEAQ. Unmatched junction bases numbered 8, after V lost 1 base and J lost 4 bases. CDR3 length: 18 amino acids. CDR3 region: CASSLGAGLAGSADTQYF. The CDR3 DNA sequence: TGTGCCAGCAGCTTAGGGGCGGGACTAGCGGGAAGTGCAGATACGCAGTATTTT.